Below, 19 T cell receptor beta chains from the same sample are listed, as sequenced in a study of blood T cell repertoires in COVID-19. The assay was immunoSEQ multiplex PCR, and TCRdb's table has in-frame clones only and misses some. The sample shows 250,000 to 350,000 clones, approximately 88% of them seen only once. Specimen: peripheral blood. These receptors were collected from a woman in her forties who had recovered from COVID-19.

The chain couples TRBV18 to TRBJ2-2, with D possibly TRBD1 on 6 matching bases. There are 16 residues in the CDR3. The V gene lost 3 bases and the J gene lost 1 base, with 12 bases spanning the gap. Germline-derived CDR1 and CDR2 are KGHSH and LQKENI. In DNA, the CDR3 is TGTGCCAGCTCACCGGTTGGACAGCAGAACACCGGGGAGCTGTTTTTT. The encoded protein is CASSPVGQQNTGELFF.

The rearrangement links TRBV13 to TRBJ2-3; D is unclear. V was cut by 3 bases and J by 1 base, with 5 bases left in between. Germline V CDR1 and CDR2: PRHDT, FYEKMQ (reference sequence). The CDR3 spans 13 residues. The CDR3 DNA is TGTGCCAGCAGCTTCCAGGGCACAGATACGCAGTATTTT. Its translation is CASSFQGTDTQYF.

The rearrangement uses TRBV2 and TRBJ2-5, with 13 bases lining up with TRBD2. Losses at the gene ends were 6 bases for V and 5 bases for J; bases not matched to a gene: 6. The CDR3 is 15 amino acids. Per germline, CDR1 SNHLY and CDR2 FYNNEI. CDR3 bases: TGTGCCAGCAGGTTCGGGACTAGCGGGACGGAGACCCAGTACTTC. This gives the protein CASRFGTSGTETQYF.

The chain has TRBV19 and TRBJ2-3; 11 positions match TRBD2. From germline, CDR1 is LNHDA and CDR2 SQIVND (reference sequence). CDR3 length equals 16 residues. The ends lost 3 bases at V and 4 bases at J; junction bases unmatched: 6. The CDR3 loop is CASSMRLAGGPDTQYF. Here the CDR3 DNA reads TGTGCCAGTAGTATGAGGCTAGCGGGAGGACCAGATACGCAGTATTTT.

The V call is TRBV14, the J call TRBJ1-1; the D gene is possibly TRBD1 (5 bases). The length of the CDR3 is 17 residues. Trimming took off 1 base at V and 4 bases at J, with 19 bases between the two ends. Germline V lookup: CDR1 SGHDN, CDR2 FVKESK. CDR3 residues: CASSQGNSDTLSTEAFF. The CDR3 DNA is TGTGCCAGCAGCCAAGGAAATTCGGACACTCTTTCCACTGAAGCTTTCTTT.

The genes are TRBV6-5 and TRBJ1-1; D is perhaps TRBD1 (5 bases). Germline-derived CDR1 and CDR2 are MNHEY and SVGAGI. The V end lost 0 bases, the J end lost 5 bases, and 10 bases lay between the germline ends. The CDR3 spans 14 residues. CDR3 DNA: TGTGCCAGCAGTTACTCGGGCAGGGTGACTGAAGCTTTCTTT. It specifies CASSYSGRVTEAFF.

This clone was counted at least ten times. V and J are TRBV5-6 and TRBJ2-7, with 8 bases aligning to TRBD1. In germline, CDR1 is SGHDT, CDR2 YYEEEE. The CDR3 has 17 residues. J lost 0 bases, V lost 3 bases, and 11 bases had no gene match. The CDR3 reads CASSWWTGMTSSYEQYF. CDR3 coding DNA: TGTGCCAGCAGCTGGTGGACAGGGATGACCAGCTCCTACGAGCAGTACTTC.

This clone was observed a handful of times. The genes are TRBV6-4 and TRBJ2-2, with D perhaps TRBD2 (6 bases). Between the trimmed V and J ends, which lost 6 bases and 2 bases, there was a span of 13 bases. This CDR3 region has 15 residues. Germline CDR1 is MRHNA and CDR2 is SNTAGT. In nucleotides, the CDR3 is TGTGCCAGCAGGGGCAAGGCGGGAAACACCGGGGAGCTGTTTTTT. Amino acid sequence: CASRGKAGNTGELFF.

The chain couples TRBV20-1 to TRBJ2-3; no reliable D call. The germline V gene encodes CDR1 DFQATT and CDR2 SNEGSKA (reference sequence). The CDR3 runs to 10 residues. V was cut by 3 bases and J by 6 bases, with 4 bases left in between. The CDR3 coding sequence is TGCAGTGCTAGGGCCGATACGCAGTATTTT. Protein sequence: CSARADTQYF.

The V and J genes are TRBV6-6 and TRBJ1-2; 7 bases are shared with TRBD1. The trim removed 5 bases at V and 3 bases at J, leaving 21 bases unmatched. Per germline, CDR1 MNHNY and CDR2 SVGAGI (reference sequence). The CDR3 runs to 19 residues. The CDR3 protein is CASSPHRSGTEGGDYGYTF. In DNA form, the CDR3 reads TGTGCCAGCAGTCCCCACCGTTCCGGGACAGAGGGAGGAGACTATGGCTACACCTTC.

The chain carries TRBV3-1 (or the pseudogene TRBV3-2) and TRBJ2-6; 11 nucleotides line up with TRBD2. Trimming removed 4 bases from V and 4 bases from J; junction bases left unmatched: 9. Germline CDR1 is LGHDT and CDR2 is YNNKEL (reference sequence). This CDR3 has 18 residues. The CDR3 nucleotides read TGTGCCAGCAGCCTAACCCCCGGGACTAGCGGAGGGGCCAACGTCCTGACTTTC. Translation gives CASSLTPGTSGGANVLTF.

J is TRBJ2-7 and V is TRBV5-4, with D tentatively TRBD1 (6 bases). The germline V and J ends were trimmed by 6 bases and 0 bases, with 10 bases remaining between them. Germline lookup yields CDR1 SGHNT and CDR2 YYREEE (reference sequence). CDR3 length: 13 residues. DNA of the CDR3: TGTGCCAGCACCATACAGGGCTCCTACGAGCAGTACTTC. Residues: CASTIQGSYEQYF.

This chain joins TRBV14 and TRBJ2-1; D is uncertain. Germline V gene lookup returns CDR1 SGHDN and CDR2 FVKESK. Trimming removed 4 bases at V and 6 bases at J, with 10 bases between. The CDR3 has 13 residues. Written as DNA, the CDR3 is TGTGCCAGCAGCCCACACCGGGTCAATGAGCAGTTCTTC. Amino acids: CASSPHRVNEQFF.

The DNA of the CDR3 is TGCGCCAGCACACCGACAGGGGGCTACAATGAGCAGTTCTTC. It codes for CASTPTGGYNEQFF. This chain joins TRBV5-1 and TRBJ2-1, with 9 bases aligning to TRBD1. This CDR3 has 14 amino acids. CDR1 and CDR2 from the germline V gene are SGHRS and YFSETQ. The junction had 4 bases not matched to a gene; V was cut back by 6 bases and J by 3 bases.

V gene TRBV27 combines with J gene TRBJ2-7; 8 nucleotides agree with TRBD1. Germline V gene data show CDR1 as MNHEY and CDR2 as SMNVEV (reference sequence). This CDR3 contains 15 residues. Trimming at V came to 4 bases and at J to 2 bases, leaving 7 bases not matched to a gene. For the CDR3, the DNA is TGTGCCAGCAGTTCGGACAGGGAGGTTGCCTACGAGCAGTACTTC. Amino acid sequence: CASSSDREVAYEQYF.

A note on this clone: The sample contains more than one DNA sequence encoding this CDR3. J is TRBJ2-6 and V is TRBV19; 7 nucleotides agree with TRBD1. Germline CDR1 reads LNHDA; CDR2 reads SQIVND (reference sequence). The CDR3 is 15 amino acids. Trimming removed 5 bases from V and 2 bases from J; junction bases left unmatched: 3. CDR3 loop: CASSGDRAGANVLTF. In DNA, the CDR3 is TGTGCCAGTAGTGGCGACAGGGCTGGGGCCAACGTCCTGACTTTC. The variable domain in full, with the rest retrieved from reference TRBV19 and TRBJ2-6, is DGGITQSPKYLFRKEGQNVTLSCEQNLNHDAMYWYRQDPGQGLRLIYYSQIVNDFQKGDIAEGYSVSREKKESFPLTVTSAQKNPTAFYLCASSGDRAGANVLTFGAGSRLTVL.

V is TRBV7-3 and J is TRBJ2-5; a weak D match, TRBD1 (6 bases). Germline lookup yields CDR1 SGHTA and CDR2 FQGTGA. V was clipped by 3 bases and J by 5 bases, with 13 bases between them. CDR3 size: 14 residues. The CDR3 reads CASSFLATGETQYF. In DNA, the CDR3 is TGTGCCAGCAGCTTCCTAGCAACAGGGGAGACCCAGTACTTC.

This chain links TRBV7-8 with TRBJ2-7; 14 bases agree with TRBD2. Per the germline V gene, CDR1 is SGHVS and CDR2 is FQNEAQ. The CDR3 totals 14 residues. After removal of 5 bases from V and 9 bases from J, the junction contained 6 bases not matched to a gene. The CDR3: CASSPGLAGDGQYF. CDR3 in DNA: TGTGCCAGCAGCCCGGGACTAGCGGGAGACGGGCAGTACTTC.

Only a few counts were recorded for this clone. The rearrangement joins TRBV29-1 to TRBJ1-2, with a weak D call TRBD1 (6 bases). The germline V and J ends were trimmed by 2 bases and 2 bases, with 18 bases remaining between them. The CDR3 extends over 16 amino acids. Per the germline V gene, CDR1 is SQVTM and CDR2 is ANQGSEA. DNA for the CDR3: TGCAGCGTTGAACCACGCCGGGACACCGAAAACTATGGCTACACCTTC. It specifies CSVEPRRDTENYGYTF.